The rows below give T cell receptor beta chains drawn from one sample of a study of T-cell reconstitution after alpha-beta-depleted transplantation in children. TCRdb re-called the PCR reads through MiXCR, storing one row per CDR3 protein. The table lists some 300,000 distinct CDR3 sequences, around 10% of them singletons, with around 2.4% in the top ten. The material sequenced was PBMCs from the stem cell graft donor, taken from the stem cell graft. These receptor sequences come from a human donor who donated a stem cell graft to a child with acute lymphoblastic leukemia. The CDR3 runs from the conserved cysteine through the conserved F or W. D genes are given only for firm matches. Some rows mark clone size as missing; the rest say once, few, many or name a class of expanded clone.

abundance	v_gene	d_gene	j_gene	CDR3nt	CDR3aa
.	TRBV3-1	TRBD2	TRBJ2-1	TGTGCCAGCAGCCGCAAACCAGCGGGACTAGCGGGAGCCCCAGGAGACAATGAGCAGTTCTTC	CASSRKPAGLAGAPGDNEQFF
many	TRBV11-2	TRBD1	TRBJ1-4	TGTGCCAGCAGCCGGGACAGAGCTAATGAAAAACTGTTTTTT	CASSRDRANEKLFF
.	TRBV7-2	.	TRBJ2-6	TGTGCCAGCAGCTTGTCTTCGGCTTCTGGGGCCAACGTCCTGACTTTC	CASSLSSASGANVLTF
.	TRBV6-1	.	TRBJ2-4	TGTGCCAGCAGAACCACGGGACGAGGGGGGGCCAAAAACATTCAGTACTTC	CASRTTGRGGAKNIQYF
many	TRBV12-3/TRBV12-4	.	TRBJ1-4	TGTGCCAGCAGTTTAAGGACCTGGGGTGAAAAACTGTTTTTT	CASSLRTWGEKLFF
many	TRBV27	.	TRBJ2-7	TGTGCCAGCAGTACTAGCTCTTACGAGCAGTACTTC	CASSTSSYEQYF
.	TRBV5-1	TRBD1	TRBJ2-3	TGCGCCAGCAGCTTGAGACAGGGGGCTATAACAGATACGCAGTATTTT	CASSLRQGAITDTQYF
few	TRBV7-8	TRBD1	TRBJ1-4	TGTGCCAGCAGCTCTCATCAGGGGGGGAAACTGTTTTTT	CASSSHQGGKLFF
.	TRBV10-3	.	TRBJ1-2	TGTGCCATCGGGGCGCAGGGGCAAGCCTATGGCTACACCTTC	CAIGAQGQAYGYTF
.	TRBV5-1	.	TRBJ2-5	TGCGCCAGCAGGTTGGGGTACGGGGAGACCCAGTACTTC	CASRLGYGETQYF
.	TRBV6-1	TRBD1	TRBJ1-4	TGTGCCAGCCAAAGGGGGCAGGGATCTGAAAAACTGTTTTTT	CASQRGQGSEKLFF
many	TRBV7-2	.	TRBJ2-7	TGTGCCAGCAGGGACAGCTCCTACGAGCAGTACTTC	CASRDSSYEQYF
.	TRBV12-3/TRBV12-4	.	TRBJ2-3	TGTGCCAGCAGGCCCACGCGGGGCAACACAGATACGCAGTATTTT	CASRPTRGNTDTQYF
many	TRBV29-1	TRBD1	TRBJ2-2	TGCAGCGTTGTGCGTGGACAGGGGAGAACCGGGGAGCTGTTTTTT	CSVVRGQGRTGELFF
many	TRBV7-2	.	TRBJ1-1	TGTGCCAGCAGCTTACTGGGAGAAGGGCCCAACACTGAAGCTTTCTTT	CASSLLGEGPNTEAFF
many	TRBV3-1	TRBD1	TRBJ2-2	TGTGCCAGCAGCCAAGATCAGGGACAGGGTTTAACCGGGGAGCTGTTTTTT	CASSQDQGQGLTGELFF
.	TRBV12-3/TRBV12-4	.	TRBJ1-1	TGTGCCAGCAGTGGACGTTGGGGGGACACTGAAGCTTTCTTT	CASSGRWGDTEAFF
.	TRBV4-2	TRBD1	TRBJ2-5	TGTGCCAGCAGCCAAGCCCCAGACAGGGCGGGAGAGACCCAGTACTTC	CASSQAPDRAGETQYF
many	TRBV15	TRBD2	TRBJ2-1	TGTGCCACCAGCGGACCGGGACTAGTCTCCTACAATGAGCAGTTCTTC	CATSGPGLVSYNEQFF
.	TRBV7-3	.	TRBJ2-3	TGTGCCAGCAGCTTACGGGATCCGCGAGATACGCAGTATTTT	CASSLRDPRDTQYF
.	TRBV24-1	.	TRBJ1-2	TGTGCCACCAGTGATTCCGGACAGTTCTATGGCTACACCTTC	CATSDSGQFYGYTF
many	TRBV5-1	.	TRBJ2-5	TGCGCCAGCAGCTTGGTAGCAGGGGAAGAGACCCAGTACTTC	CASSLVAGEETQYF
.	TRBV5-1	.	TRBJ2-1	TGCGCCAGCAGCTTGAACCGGTCGCGGCAGTTCTTC	CASSLNRSRQFF
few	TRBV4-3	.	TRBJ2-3	TGCGCCAGCAGCCATCTTATGGGGCAAGATACGCAGTATTTT	CASSHLMGQDTQYF
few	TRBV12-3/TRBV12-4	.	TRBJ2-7	TGTGCCAGCAGTTTAGATCGGGGGGGGACAGGAGTCTACGAGCAGTACTTC	CASSLDRGGTGVYEQYF
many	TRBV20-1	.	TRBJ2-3	TGCAGTGCTAGAGAACCCCCTAAGCCTAGCACAGATACGCAGTATTTT	CSAREPPKPSTDTQYF
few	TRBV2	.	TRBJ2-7	TGTGCCAGCACCCTCCGGGACGAGCAGTACTTC	CASTLRDEQYF
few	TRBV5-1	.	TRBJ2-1	TGCGCCAGCACCCTCCGGGATCCCCTGAATGAGCAGTTCTTC	CASTLRDPLNEQFF
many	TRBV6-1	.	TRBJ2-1	TGTGCCAGCAGTGAAACAACGACCCCTGGAGATGAGCAGTTCTTC	CASSETTTPGDEQFF
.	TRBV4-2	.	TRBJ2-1	TGTGCCAGCAGCCAAGATAGGGGGGACCGCTCCTACAATGAGCAGTTCTTC	CASSQDRGDRSYNEQFF
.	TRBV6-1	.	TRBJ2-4	TGTGCCAGCAGCCAAGGGGGAACAGGGATAAACATTCAGTACTTC	CASSQGGTGINIQYF
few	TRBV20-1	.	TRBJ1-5	TGCAGTGCTATCTTTAAAGCCAGCAATCAGCCCCAGCATTTT	CSAIFKASNQPQHF
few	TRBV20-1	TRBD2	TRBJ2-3	TGCAGTGCTGGTAGCGGGAGGGTTCAGGATACGCAGTATTTT	CSAGSGRVQDTQYF
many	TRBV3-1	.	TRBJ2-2	TGTGCCAGCAGCCACCATGGGACCGGGGAGCTGTTTTTT	CASSHHGTGELFF
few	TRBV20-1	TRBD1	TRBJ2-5	TGCAGTGCCCCGAGCGACAGGGGCCCTCAAGAGACCCAGTACTTC	CSAPSDRGPQETQYF
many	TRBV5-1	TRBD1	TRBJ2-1	TGCGCCAGCAGCTCGGGACAGGGTGCTATGGATGAGCAGTTCTTC	CASSSGQGAMDEQFF
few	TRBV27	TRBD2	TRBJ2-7	TGTGCCAGCGGACTAGCGCTCTACGAGCAGTACTTC	CASGLALYEQYF
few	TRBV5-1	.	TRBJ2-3	TGCGCCAGCAGCGGCGGGACTGCCACAGATACGCAGTATTTT	CASSGGTATDTQYF
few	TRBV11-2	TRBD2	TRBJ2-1	TGTGCCAGCAGCTTACTAGCGGTGCTACCCATCTCCTACAATGAGCAGTTCTTC	CASSLLAVLPISYNEQFF
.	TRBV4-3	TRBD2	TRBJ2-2	TGCGCCAGCAGGGGACTACCGAACACCGGGGAGCTGTTTTTT	CASRGLPNTGELFF
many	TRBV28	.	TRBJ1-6	TGTGCCAGCAGTCCACGGCGGGGGCTTCTTAATTCACCCCTCCACTTT	CASSPRRGLLNSPLHF
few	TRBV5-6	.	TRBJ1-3	TGTGCCAGCAGCTTGTATGGAGTTTCTGGAAACACCATATATTTT	CASSLYGVSGNTIYF
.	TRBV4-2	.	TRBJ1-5	TGTGCCAGCAGCCAAGATAACGGAAGGGGGAGCAATCAGCCCCAGCATTTT	CASSQDNGRGSNQPQHF
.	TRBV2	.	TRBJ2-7	TGTGCCAGCAGGAAAAGTTCCTACGAGCAGTACTTC	CASRKSSYEQYF
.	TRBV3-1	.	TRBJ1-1	TGTGCCAGCAGCCTCACGGGGGGGGCTAACACTGAAGCTTTCTTT	CASSLTGGANTEAFF
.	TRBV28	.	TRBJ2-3	TGTGCCAGCAGTTTGAGACTGTTCACAGATACGCAGTATTTT	CASSLRLFTDTQYF
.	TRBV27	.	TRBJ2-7	TGTGCCAGCAGTGCCGCAGGCTTATCCTACGAGCAGTACTTC	CASSAAGLSYEQYF
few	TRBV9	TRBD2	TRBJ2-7	TGTGCCAGCAGCGTTAAGGGACTAGCGATACACGAGCAGTACTTC	CASSVKGLAIHEQYF
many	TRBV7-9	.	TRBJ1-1	TGTGCCAGCAGCTTAGGTACAAACACTGAAGCTTTCTTT	CASSLGTNTEAFF
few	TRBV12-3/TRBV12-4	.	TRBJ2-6	TGTGCCAGCAGTTTAGAGGAGGGGGGGGGCCCTTTTTTCTGGGCCAACGTCCTGACTTTC	CASSLEEGGGPFFWANVLTF
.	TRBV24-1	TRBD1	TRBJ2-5	TGTGCCACCAGTGGACCTGACAGGGGACAGAATAGGCCAGGAGAGACCCAGTACTTC	CATSGPDRGQNRPGETQYF
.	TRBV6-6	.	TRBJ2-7	TGTGCCAGCAGTCTACCCCGGGGGTTAGAGCAGTACTTC	CASSLPRGLEQYF
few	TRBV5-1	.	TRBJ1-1	TGCGCCAGCAGCTTGTTTGGGAGTAGGGGTCCGAACACTGAAGCTTTCTTT	CASSLFGSRGPNTEAFF
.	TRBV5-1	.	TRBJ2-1	TGCGCCAGCAGCTTGGCCTTGCCCCAGAATGAGCAGTTCTTC	CASSLALPQNEQFF
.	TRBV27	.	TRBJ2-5	TGTGCCAGCACCGTCGGGACCGAGACCCAGTACTTC	CASTVGTETQYF